These 7 T cell receptor beta chains were sequenced from one sample in a study of blood T cell repertoires in COVID-19. The data were produced by immunoSEQ multiplex PCR, yet TCRdb's version contains in-frame clones alone and is incomplete. The sample lists approximately 60,000 clones, about 70% seen once, with approximately 5% in the top ten. Input material: peripheral blood. The origin of the receptors is a human donor in a cohort sampled during active COVID-19.

The rearrangement joins TRBV14 to TRBJ2-4; 7 nucleotides line up with TRBD2. With 4 bases clipped from V and 8 bases from J, the junction kept 5 bases outside the gene matches. CDR1 is SGHDN, CDR2 FVKESK, per germline. The CDR3 length is 13 residues. CDR3: CASSLGLVDIQYF. The CDR3 DNA reads as TGTGCCAGCAGCCTCGGACTAGTTGACATTCAGTACTTC.

V gene TRBV3-1 (or the pseudogene TRBV3-2) combines with J gene TRBJ2-2; D is unclear. CDR1 and CDR2 (germline): LGHDT, YNNKEL (reference sequence). With 2 bases removed from V and 3 bases from J, the gap between germline ends came to 10 bases. The CDR3 has 15 amino acids. In DNA form, the CDR3 reads TGTGCCAGCAGCCAATTACAGACCTACACCGGGGAGCTGTTTTTT. Its translation is CASSQLQTYTGELFF.

This chain uses TRBV15 with TRBJ1-2; possibly TRBD1 for D (5 bases). The CDR3 runs 16 residues. Germline loops: CDR1 LNHNV, CDR2 YYDKDF (reference sequence). Deletions cut 0 bases from V and 7 bases from J, with 18 bases between. The CDR3 protein is CATSRDPATGGSGYTF. The CDR3 nucleotides are TGTGCCACCAGCAGAGATCCCGCCACAGGCGGATCTGGCTACACCTTC.

In its sample, this clone was seen a few times. The DNA of the CDR3 is TGTGCCAGCAGGCGGGGACAGGGGTCCGGCTACACCTTC. Its translation is CASRRGQGSGYTF. V usage is TRBV7-9 and J usage is TRBJ1-2; 10 bases agree with TRBD1. This CDR3 is built from 13 residues. Unmatched junction bases numbered 6, after V lost 6 bases and J lost 8 bases. Germline V lookup: CDR1 SEHNR, CDR2 FQNEAQ (reference sequence).

The chain carries TRBV5-4 and TRBJ2-3; the D gene is possibly TRBD2 (5 bases). This CDR3 is 14 amino acids long. Trimming took 1 base from V and 2 from J, leaving 8 bases between them. Germline CDR1 SGHNT, CDR2 YYREEE (reference sequence). The CDR3 reads CASSLRGLTDTQYF. The CDR3 DNA reads TGTGCCAGCAGCTTGAGAGGGCTCACAGATACGCAGTATTTT.

V and J are TRBV6-1 and TRBJ2-1, with 8 positions matching TRBD2. CDR1 is MNHNS and CDR2 is SASEGT in the germline V gene. The V segment lost 4 bases and the J segment 0 bases; nucleotides outside the gene matches: 8. The CDR3 has 17 amino acids. CDR3 nucleotides: TGTGCCAGCAGTGGCAAACTAGCGGCCAGCTCCTACAATGAGCAGTTCTTC. The encoded protein is CASSGKLAASSYNEQFF.

The V gene is TRBV7-6, the J gene TRBJ2-5; D is possibly TRBD1 (8 bases). The CDR3 is 15 amino acids. Trimming stripped 5 bases from V and 2 bases from J, with 15 bases between. Germline lookup yields CDR1 SGHVS and CDR2 FNYEAQ. The CDR3 nucleotides are TGTGCCAGCAGCCTTTACAGGGGGGGACAAGAGACCCAGTACTTC. Translation: CASSLYRGGQETQYF.